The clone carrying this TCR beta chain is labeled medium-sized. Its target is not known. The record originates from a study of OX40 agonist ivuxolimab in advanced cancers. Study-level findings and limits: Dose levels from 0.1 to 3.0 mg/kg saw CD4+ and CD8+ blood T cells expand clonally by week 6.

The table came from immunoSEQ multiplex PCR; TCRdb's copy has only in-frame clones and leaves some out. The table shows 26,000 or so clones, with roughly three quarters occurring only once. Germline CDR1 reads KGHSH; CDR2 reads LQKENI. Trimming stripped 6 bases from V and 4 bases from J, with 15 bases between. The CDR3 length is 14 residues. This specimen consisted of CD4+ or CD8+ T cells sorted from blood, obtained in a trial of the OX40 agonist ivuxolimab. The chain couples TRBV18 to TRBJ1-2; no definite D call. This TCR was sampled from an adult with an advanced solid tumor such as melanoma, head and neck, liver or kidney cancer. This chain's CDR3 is CASSPDGAAYGYTF. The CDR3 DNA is TGTGCCAGCTCCCCAGACGGAGCAGCCTATGGCTACACCTTC. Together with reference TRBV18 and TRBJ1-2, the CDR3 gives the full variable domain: NAGVMQNPRHLVRRRGQEARLRCSPMKGHSHVYWYRQLPEEGLKFMVYLQKENIIDESGMPKERFSAEFPKEGPSILRIQQVVRGDSAAYFCASSPDGAAYGYTFGSGTRLTVV.